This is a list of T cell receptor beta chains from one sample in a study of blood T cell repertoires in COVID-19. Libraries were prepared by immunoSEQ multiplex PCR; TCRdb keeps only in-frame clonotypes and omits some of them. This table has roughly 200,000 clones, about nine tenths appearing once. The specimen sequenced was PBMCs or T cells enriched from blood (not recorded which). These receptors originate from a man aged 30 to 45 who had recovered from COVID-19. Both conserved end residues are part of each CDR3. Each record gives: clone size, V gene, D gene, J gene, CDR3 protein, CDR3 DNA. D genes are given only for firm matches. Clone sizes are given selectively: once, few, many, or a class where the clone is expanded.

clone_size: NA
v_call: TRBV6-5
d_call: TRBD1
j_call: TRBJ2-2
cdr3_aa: CASSYNLDRGTGELFF
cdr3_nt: TGTGCCAGCAGTTACAACCTGGACAGGGGCACCGGGGAGCTGTTTTTT

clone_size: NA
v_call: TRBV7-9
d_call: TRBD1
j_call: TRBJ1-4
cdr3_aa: CASSNRGQVEKLFF
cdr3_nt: TGTGCCAGCAGCAACAGGGGGCAGGTTGAAAAACTGTTTTTT

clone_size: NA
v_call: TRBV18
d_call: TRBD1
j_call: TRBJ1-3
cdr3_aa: CASSLGTDGNTIYF
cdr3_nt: TGTGCCAGCTCACTTGGGACAGACGGAAACACCATATATTTT

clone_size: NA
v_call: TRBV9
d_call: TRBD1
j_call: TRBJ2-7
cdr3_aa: CASSGTGDEQYF
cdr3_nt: TGTGCCAGCAGCGGGACAGGGGACGAGCAGTACTTC

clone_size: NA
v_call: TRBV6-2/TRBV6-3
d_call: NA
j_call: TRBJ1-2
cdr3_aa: CASSNEYRSYTF
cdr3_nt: TGTGCCAGCAGCAACGAATACAGGAGCTACACCTTC

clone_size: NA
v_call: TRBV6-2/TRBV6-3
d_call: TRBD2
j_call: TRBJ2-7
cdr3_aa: CASSRPTSGPFEQYF
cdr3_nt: TGTGCCAGCAGTCGCCCGACTAGCGGACCATTCGAGCAGTACTTC

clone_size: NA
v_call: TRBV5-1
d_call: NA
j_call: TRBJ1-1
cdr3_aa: CASSLVDRNTEAFF
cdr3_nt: TGCGCCAGCAGCTTGGTAGACAGGAACACTGAAGCTTTCTTT

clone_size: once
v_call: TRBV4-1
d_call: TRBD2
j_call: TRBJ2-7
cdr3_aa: CASSSLTSGGSYEQYF
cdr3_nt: TGCGCCAGCAGCTCCTTGACTAGCGGGGGTTCCTACGAGCAGTACTTC

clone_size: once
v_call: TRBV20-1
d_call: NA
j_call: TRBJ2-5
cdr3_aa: CSLQGRETQYF
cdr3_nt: TGCAGTCTACAGGGAAGAGAGACCCAGTACTTC

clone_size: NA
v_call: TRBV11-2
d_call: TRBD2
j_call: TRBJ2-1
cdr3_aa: CASSLEPGLAAYNEQFF
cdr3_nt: TGTGCCAGCAGCTTAGAACCGGGACTAGCGGCTTACAATGAGCAGTTCTTC

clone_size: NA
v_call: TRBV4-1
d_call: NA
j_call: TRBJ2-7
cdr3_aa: CASSQEGARNYEQYF
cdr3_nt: TGCGCCAGCAGCCAAGAGGGGGCCCGTAACTACGAGCAGTACTTC

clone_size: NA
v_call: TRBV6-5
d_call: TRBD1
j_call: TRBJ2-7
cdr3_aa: CASTTPKKQGAEQYF
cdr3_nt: TGTGCCAGCACTACACCGAAGAAACAGGGGGCCGAGCAGTACTTC

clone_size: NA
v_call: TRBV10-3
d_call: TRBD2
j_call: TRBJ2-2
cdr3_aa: CAISERGGADGELFF
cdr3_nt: TGTGCCATCAGTGAGAGGGGAGGGGCGGACGGGGAGCTGTTTTTT

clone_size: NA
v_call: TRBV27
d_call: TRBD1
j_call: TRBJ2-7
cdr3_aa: CASRGQARIYEQYF
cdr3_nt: TGTGCCAGCAGAGGACAGGCTCGGATTTACGAGCAGTACTTC

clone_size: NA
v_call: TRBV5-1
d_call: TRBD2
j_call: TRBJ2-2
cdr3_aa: CASSPGLAGSRGELFF
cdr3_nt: TGCGCCAGCAGCCCGGGACTAGCGGGGTCGCGGGGGGAGCTGTTTTTT

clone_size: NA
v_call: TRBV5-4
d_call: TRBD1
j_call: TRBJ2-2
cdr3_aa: CASSRGQGYGELFF
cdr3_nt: TGTGCCAGCAGCCGAGGACAGGGATACGGGGAGCTGTTTTTT

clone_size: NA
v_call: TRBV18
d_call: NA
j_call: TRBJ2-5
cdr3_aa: CASSPLRTEETQYF
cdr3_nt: TGTGCCAGCTCACCGCTGAGGACTGAAGAGACCCAGTACTTC

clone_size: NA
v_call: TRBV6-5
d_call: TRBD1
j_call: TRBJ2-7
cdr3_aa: CASRGDRGYIEQYF
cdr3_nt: TGTGCCAGCAGGGGGGACAGAGGGTATATCGAGCAGTACTTC

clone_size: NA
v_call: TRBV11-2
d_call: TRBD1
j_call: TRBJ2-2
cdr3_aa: CASSRGQGGTGELFF
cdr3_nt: TGTGCCAGCAGCCGAGGACAGGGCGGCACCGGGGAGCTGTTTTTT

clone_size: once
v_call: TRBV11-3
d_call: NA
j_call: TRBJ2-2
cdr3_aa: CASSLGPGRATGELFF
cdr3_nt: TGTGCCAGCAGCTTAGGTCCCGGTCGCGCAACCGGGGAGCTGTTTTTT

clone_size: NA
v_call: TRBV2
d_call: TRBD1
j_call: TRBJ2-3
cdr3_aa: CASSEGQGITDTQYF
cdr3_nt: TGTGCCAGCAGTGAGGGACAGGGGATCACAGATACGCAGTATTTT

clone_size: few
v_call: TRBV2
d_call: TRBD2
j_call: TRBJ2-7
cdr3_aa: CASTGTSGRGEQYF
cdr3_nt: TGTGCCAGCACCGGGACTAGCGGGAGGGGCGAGCAGTACTTC

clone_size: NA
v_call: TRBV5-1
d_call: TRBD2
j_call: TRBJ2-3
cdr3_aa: CASSLERGADTQYF
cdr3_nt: TGCGCCAGCAGCTTGGAGCGGGGGGCAGATACGCAGTATTTT

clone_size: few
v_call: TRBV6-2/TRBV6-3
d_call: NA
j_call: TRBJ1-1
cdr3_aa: CASSYYWRVGTEAFF
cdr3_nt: TGTGCCAGCAGTTACTATTGGAGGGTTGGCACTGAAGCTTTCTTT

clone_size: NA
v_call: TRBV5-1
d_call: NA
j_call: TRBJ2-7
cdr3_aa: CASSLPSPNEQYF
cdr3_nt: TGCGCCAGCAGCTTGCCCAGTCCCAACGAGCAGTACTTC

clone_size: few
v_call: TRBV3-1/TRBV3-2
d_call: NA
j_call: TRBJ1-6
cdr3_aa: CASSQGYLLHF
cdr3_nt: TGTGCCAGCAGCCAAGGTTATCTTCTCCACTTT

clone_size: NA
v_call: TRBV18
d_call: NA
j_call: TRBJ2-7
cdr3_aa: CASTTNSYEQYF
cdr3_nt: TGTGCCAGCACGACTAACTCCTACGAGCAGTACTTC

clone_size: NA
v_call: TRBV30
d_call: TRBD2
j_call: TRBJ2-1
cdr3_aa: CAWSGTSSGRNDEQFF
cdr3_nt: TGTGCCTGGAGTGGAACGTCTAGCGGGAGAAACGATGAGCAGTTCTTC

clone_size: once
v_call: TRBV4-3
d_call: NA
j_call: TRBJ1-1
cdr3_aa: CAGSQGTLLNTEAFF
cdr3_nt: TGCGCCGGCAGCCAAGGGACACTCCTCAACACTGAAGCTTTCTTT

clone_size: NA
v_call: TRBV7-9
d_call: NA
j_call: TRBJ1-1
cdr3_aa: CASSEDRNTEAFF
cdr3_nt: TGTGCCAGCAGCGAAGACAGGAACACTGAAGCTTTCTTT

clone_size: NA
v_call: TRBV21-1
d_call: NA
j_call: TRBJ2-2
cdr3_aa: CASSIGTSGRMNTGELFF
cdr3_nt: TGTGCCAGCAGCATCGGGACTAGCGGGAGGATGAACACCGGGGAGCTGTTTTTT